Sequencing of this TCR beta chain was carried out in a study of PD-1 blockade in classical Hodgkin lymphoma. All the patients suffered relapse after autologous stem cell transplantation, and brentuximab vedotin exposure differed. Data came from immunoSEQ multiplex PCR; TCRdb stores just in-frame clones and leaves some out. The repertoire holds about 26,000 clones, with around 70% as singletons. Note on this clone: Its antigen is still unknown.

Trimming removed 4 bases from V and 6 bases from J; junction bases left unmatched: 7. Per germline, CDR1 SGDLS and CDR2 YYNGEE. CDR3 length: 14 residues. Study-wide results and limits: Patients newly diagnosed and complete responders had comparable baseline diversity. Healthy donors were reported to have higher baseline TCR diversity than newly diagnosed patients. In CD4+ cells, TCR diversity went up significantly by C4D1, but in CD8+ cells it did not.

The chain employs TRBV9 and TRBJ2-3; 8 nucleotides align to TRBD1. This TCR was sampled from a human donor with classical Hodgkin lymphoma. The specimen comprised peripheral blood mononuclear cells (PBMCs), sampled before the second cycle of nivolumab. The CDR3 nucleotides are TGTGCCAGCAGCCTCGGACAGGGATCCGATACGCAGTATTTT. It yields the protein CASSLGQGSDTQYF. Full variable domain (rest looked up from reference TRBV9 and TRBJ2-3): DSGVTQTPKHLITATGQRVTLRCSPRSGDLSVYWYQQSLDQGLQFLIQYYNGEERAKGNILERFSAQQFPDLHSELNLSSLELGDSALYFCASSLGQGSDTQYFGPGTRLTVL.